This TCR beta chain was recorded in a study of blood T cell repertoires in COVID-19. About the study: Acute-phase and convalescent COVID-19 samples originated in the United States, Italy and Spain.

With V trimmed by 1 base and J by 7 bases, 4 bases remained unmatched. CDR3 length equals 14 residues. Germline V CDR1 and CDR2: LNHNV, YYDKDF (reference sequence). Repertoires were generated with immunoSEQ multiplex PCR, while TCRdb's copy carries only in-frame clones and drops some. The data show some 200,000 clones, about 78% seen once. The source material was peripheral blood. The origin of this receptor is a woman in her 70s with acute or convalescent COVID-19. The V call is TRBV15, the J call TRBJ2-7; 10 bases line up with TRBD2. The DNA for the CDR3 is TGTGCCACCAGCAGAGCTAGCGGGAGCTGGGAGCAGTACTTC. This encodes CATSRASGSWEQYF. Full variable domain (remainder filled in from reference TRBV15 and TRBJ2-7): DAMVIQNPRYQVTQFGKPVTLSCSQTLNHNVMYWYQQKSSQAPKLLFHYYDKDFNNEADTPDNFQSRRPNTSFCFLDIRSPGLGDTAMYLCATSRASGSWEQYFGPGTRLTVT.